The 2 T cell receptor beta chains given below trace back to one sample, sequenced in a study of CD8 T cells in Susac syndrome (dated by TCRdb to between 2018 and 2020). To prepare the library, the immunoSEQ multiplex PCR assay was applied. RNA was extracted using the RNeasy kit, and roughly 0.5 to 1 ug of the RNA was reverse transcribed with random hexamers. Starting from the raw public reads, TCRdb applied fastp trimming at Q25, assembled clones with MiXCR and retained in-frame beta chains. Entries are consolidated by CDR3 protein sequence, retaining the most common genes and DNA. For this sample the table gives over 80,000 distinct CDR3 sequences, of which approximately 93% were detected only once. The top ten hold approximately 0.9% of the sample. Specimen: CD8+ T cells from PBMCs. The receptors shown here come from a human donor with Susac syndrome.

The CDR3 region is CASSLYRTGDSMSQPQHF. The CDR3 DNA sequence: TGTGCCAGCAGTCTGTATCGGACAGGGGATTCGATGTCCCAGCCCCAGCATTTT. The chain recombines TRBV28 with TRBJ1-5; the match to TRBD1 covers 9 bases. Germline CDR1 reads MDHEN; CDR2 reads SYDVKM. The CDR3 is 18 residues long. J was trimmed by 7 bases and V by 5 bases; bases with no gene match: 18.

Concerning this clonotype itself: No conserved phenylalanine or tryptophan ends this CDR3, so it is likely a read error. This chain uses TRBV29-1 with TRBJ2-1, with TRBD2 identical over 10 bases. The junction had 7 bases not matched to a gene; V was cut back by 6 bases and J by 2 bases. The CDR3 consists of 15 residues. The germline gives CDR1 SQVTM, CDR2 ANQGSEA. CDR3 sequence (DNA): TGCAGCGTGGACGGACTAGCGGATGCCTACAATGAGCAGTTCTCC. Its protein product is CSVDGLADAYNEQFS.